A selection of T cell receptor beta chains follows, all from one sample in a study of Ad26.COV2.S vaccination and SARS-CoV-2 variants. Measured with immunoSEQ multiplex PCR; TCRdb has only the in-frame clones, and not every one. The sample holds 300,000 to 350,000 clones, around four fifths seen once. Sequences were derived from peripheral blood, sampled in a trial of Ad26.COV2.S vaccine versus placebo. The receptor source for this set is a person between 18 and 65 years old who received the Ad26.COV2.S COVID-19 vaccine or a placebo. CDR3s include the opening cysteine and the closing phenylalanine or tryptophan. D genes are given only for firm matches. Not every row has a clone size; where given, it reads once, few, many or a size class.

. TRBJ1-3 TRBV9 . CASSLTGNTIYF TGTGCCAGCAGCCTTACTGGAAACACCATATATTTT
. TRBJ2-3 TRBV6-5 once CASSYSILGLRYF TGTGCCAGCAGTTACTCTATTCTGGGACTCCGGTATTTT
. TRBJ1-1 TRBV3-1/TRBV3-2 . CASSQDWRGARAFF TGTGCCAGCAGCCAAGACTGGCGGGGGGCGCGAGCTTTCTTT
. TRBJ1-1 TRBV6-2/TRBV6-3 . CASSLRLGGTEAFF TGTGCCAGCAGCCTACGGCTGGGGGGCACTGAAGCTTTCTTT
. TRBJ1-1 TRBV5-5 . CASSPLSMNTEAFF TGTGCCAGCAGCCCCTTGTCCATGAACACTGAAGCTTTCTTT
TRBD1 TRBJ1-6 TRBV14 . CASSQVGTGNSPLHF TGTGCCAGCAGCCAAGTGGGGACAGGAAATTCACCCCTCCACTTT
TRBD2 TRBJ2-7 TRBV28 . CASSSGGYEQYF TGTGCCAGCAGTTCGGGGGGCTACGAGCAGTACTTC
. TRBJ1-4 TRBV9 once CASSSPGGLREKLFF TGTGCCAGCAGCTCTCCTGGGGGGCTGAGGGAAAAACTGTTTTTT
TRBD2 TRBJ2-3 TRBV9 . CASSYSSGYSTDTQYF TGTGCCAGCAGCTACTCTAGCGGGTATAGCACAGATACGCAGTATTTT
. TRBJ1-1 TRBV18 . CASSRQANTEAFF TGTGCCAGCTCACGACAGGCTAACACTGAAGCTTTCTTT
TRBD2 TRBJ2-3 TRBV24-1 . CATSDPRTSGDTQYF TGTGCCACCAGTGATCCTAGGACTAGCGGGGATACGCAGTATTTT
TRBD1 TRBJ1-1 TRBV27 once CASNRGRMDTEAFF TGTGCCAGCAACAGGGGGCGTATGGACACTGAAGCTTTCTTT
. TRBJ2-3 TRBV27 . CASSLNPGPGVPDTQYF TGTGCCAGCAGCCTAAATCCGGGCCCGGGGGTCCCAGATACGCAGTATTTT
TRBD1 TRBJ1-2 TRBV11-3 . CASSLSGGYNYGYTF TGTGCCAGCAGCTTATCAGGGGGCTATAACTATGGCTACACCTTC
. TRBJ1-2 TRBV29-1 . CSVESYGYTF TGCAGCGTTGAGAGCTATGGCTACACCTTC
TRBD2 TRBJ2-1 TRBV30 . CAWSPPGGRQFF TGTGCCTGGAGCCCACCGGGGGGACGGCAGTTCTTC
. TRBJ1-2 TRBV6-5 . CASSRQGSYGYTF TGTGCCAGCAGCAGACAAGGGTCTTATGGCTACACCTTC
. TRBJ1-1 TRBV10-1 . CASSVSRGARNTEAFF TGCGCCAGCAGTGTGTCGCGCGGGGCCCGGAACACTGAAGCTTTCTTT
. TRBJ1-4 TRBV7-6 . CASSGGQGEEKLFF TGTGCCAGCAGCGGAGGGCAGGGAGAAGAAAAACTGTTTTTT
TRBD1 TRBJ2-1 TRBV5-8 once CASSLYGTGSGNEQFF TGTGCCAGCAGCTTGTACGGGACAGGGTCAGGCAATGAGCAGTTCTTC
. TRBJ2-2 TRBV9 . CASSVFSRDTGELFF TGTGCCAGCAGCGTATTTAGCAGGGACACCGGGGAGCTGTTTTTT
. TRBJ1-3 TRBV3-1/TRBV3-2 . CASSGPGNTIYF TGTGCCAGCTCGGGGCCTGGAAACACCATATATTTT
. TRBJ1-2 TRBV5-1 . CASRSGTSGGYTF TGCGCCAGCAGGTCCGGGACGTCGGGTGGCTACACCTTC
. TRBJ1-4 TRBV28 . CASVSSRVTNEKLFF TGTGCCAGCGTTTCGTCACGGGTAACTAATGAAAAACTGTTTTTT
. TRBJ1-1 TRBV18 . CASSPPSAGGGRAFF TGTGCCAGCTCACCACCCTCTGCTGGGGGGGGAAGAGCTTTCTTT
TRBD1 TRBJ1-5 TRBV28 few CASGTGTWGGNQPQHF TGTGCCAGCGGGACAGGGACATGGGGTGGCAATCAGCCCCAGCATTTT
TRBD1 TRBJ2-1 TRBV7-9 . CASRPDRGPLNEQFF TGTGCCAGCAGACCGGACAGGGGGCCCCTTAATGAGCAGTTCTTC
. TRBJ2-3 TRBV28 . CASSLSVPPTQYF TGTGCCAGCAGTTTAAGCGTGCCGCCCACGCAGTATTTT
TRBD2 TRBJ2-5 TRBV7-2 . CASSLALAGGILQETQYF TGTGCCAGCAGCTTAGCTCTAGCGGGGGGGATTCTCCAAGAGACCCAGTACTTC